The source of this T cell receptor (beta chain) is a study of T cell responses to AZD1222 COVID-19 vaccine. Study information: Second doses were pooled across both intervals (about 4 or about 12 weeks).

This CDR3 has 16 residues. The germline V gene has CDR1 MNHNY and CDR2 SVGAGI (reference sequence). V lost 10 bases, J lost 8 bases, and 17 bases stayed unmatched. Study-wide results and limits: Sampled repertoires all dated from after the peak T cell response. Two AZD1222 administrations were followed by greater Spike-specific TCR breadth and depth. The study found vaccine-associated CD4 TCRs spanning spike, dominant at 160-218 and 743-854.

Assay: immunoSEQ multiplex PCR; the TCRdb copy retains only in-frame clones and omits some. The sample includes around 100,000 clones, approximately 93% of them seen just once. As to this clone: Antigen: not known.

The chain recombines TRBV6-6 with TRBJ2-1, with 10 bases that match TRBD2. The receptor's source is an adult in good health. Sample: peripheral blood, taken on day 0 of AZD1222 vaccination. The CDR3 region is CATHAGTSDGGDEQFF. The CDR3 bases are TGTGCCACACATGCCGGGACTAGCGACGGAGGGGATGAGCAGTTCTTC.